The next 2 T cell receptor beta chains were all read from a single sample in a study of T-cell reconstitution after alpha-beta-depleted transplantation in children (dated by TCRdb to 2016 to 2017). Library creation used PCR. Sequencer: Illumina HiSeq 2500. TCR libraries were prepared with molecular barcoding, using unique molecular identifiers to normalize TCRbeta repertoire quantification. In-frame beta chains were kept once TCRdb had trimmed the public reads at Q25 with fastp and called clones with MiXCR. When rows share a CDR3 protein, they turn into one entry using the most common DNA and genes. This sample is represented by some 350,000 distinct CDR3 sequences; around 15% of them were singletons. Of the sample, around two fifths is held by the ten largest clones. The treatment or condition label for this specimen denotes: allogeneic hematopoietic cell transplantation with graft depleted of TCRalphabeta T cells and CD19 B cells.

The sample consisted of PBMCs, mostly from graft donor cells, taken 360 days after TCRalphabeta/CD19-depleted stem cell transplant. These receptors were collected from a male patient between 2 and 15 years old who had a stem cell transplant for acute lymphoblastic leukemia, so the T cells may come from the graft donor.

This clonotype has just a few counts. The rearrangement joins TRBV29-1 to TRBJ2-2, with D unresolved. Per the germline V gene, CDR1 is SQVTM and CDR2 is ANQGSEA. CDR3 length: 14 residues. Trimming pared 0 bases from V and 6 bases from J, leaving 11 bases between. CDR3 nucleotides: TGCAGCGTTGAAGACTACAGTGATTCCGGGGAGCTGTTTTTT. It is translated as CSVEDYSDSGELFF.

In this sample, this clonotype turned up many times. The rearrangement joins TRBV19 to TRBJ2-2; 9 nucleotides agree with TRBD1. Germline-derived CDR1 and CDR2 are LNHDA and SQIVND (reference sequence). V trimming: 4 bases; J trimming: 7 bases; junction bases outside the gene matches: 7. The CDR3 is 15 amino acids. CDR3: CASSTGTGTGGELFF. CDR3 sequence (DNA): TGTGCCAGTAGTACCGGGACAGGGACTGGCGGGGAGCTGTTTTTT.